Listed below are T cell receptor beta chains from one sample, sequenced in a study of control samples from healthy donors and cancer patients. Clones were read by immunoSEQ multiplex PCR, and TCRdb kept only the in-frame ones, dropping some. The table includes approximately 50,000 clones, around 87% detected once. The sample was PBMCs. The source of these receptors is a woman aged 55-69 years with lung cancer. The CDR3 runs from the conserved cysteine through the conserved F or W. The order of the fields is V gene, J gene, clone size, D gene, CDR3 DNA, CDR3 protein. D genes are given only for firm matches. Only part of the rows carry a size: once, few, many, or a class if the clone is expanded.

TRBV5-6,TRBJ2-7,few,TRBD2,TGTGCCAGCAGCCCGGGACTAGCGGGAGACGAGCAGTACTTC,CASSPGLAGDEQYF
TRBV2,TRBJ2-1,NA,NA,TGTGCCAGCAGTGAAGAGGGAGGGGGACAGGATTACAATGAGCAGTTCTTC,CASSEEGGGQDYNEQFF
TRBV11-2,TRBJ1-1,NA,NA,TGTGCCAGCAGCTTAGAAAGGGACACTGAAGCTTTCTTT,CASSLERDTEAFF
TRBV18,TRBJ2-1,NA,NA,TGTGCCAGCTCACCACCGGGTGGGGGTGAGCAGTTCTTC,CASSPPGGGEQFF
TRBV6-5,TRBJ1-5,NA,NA,TGTGCCAGCAGTTACTCGGGGATCCAGCCCCAGCATTTT,CASSYSGIQPQHF
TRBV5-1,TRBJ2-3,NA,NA,TGCGCCAGCAGCTTGGAGGGAAGCACAGATACGCAGTATTTT,CASSLEGSTDTQYF
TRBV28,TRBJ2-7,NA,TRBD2,TGTGCCAGCAGTTTAGCTAGCGGGACCTACGAGCAGTACTTC,CASSLASGTYEQYF
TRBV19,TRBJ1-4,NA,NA,TGTGCCAGTAACCTGGGGGGGACTAATGAAAAACTGTTTTTT,CASNLGGTNEKLFF
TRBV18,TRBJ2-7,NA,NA,TGTGCCAGCTCACCAAAGGCTGCCTACGAGCAGTACTTC,CASSPKAAYEQYF
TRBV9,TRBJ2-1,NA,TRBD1,TGTGCCAGCAGCGTAGCGGGACAGGACTACAATGAGCAGCTCTTC,CASSVAGQDYNEQLF
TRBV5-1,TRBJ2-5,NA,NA,TGCGCCAGCAGCTCCTTAGACGGGGAAGAGACCCAGTACTTC,CASSSLDGEETQYF
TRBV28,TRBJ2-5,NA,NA,TGTGCCAGCAGATTAAGGGAGACCCAGTACTTC,CASRLRETQYF
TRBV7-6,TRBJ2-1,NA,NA,TGTGCCAGCAGCTCAACAGACTCCTACAATGAGCAGTTCTTC,CASSSTDSYNEQFF
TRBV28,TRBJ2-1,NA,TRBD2,TGTGCCAGCAGTTTATACAGGGGGCGGACCGGAGGACTAGCGGGAGGCTCCAACTACAATGAGCAGTTCTTC,CASSLYRGRTGGLAGGSNYNEQFF
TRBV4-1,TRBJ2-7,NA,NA,TGCGCCAGCAGCCAAAATATACCCTACGAGCAGTACTTC,CASSQNIPYEQYF
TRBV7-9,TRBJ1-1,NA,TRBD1,TGTGCCAGCAGGAGACAGGGGAACACTGAAGCTTTCTTT,CASRRQGNTEAFF
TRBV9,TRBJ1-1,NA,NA,TGTGCCAGCAGCGTAACGGGACTCAACACTGAAGCTTTCTTT,CASSVTGLNTEAFF